Below, one TCR beta chain is given with its context. The sample belongs to a study of shared clonotypes between healthy human individuals. Sequenced by immunoSEQ multiplex PCR; TCRdb stores in-frame clones only, minus some. The table lists roughly 2.5 million clones, more than 90% of them singletons, with over 0.12% in the top ten. What was sequenced was naive CD4+ T cells sorted from blood. Subset reported: CD45RA+ positively selected. This clonotype was obtained from a man aged 18 to 30 in good health.

The CDR3 protein is CASSSLLGSGANVLTF. As DNA, the CDR3 is TGTGCCAGCAGCTCCTTATTGGGCTCTGGGGCCAACGTCCTGACTTTC. The chain links TRBV7-9 to TRBJ2-6; no clear D. Looked up from germline, CDR1 is SEHNR and CDR2 is FQNEAQ (reference sequence). The V and J ends lost 4 bases and 0 bases respectively, with 10 bases between them. The CDR3 is 16 residues long.